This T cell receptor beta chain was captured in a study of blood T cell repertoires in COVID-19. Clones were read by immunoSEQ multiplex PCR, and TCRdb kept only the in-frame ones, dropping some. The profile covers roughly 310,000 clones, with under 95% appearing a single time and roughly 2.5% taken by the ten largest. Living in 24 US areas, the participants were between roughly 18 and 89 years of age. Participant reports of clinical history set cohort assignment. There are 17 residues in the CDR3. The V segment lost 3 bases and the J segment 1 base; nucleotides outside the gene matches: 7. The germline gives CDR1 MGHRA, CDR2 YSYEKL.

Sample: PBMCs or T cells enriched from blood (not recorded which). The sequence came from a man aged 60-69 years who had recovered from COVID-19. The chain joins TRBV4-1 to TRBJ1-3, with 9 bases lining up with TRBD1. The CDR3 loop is CASSQNRGLSSGNTIYF. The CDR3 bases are TGCGCCAGCAGCCAGAACAGGGGGCTTTCGTCTGGAAACACCATATATTTT.